These 6 T cell receptor beta chains were sequenced from one sample in a study of blood T cell repertoires in COVID-19. Sequencing used immunoSEQ multiplex PCR; TCRdb keeps in-frame clones, though not all of them. The top ten hold around 18% of the sample, which has 97,000 or so clones, 70% to 80% seen once. Sequenced sample: peripheral blood. Receptors originate from a woman at least 80 years old with active or convalescent COVID-19.

In this sample, this clone turned up a few times. The chain carries TRBV9 and TRBJ2-7; 7 bases are a match to TRBD1. The germline V gene encodes CDR1 SGDLS and CDR2 YYNGEE. The CDR3 spans 14 residues. The ends lost 3 bases at V and 4 bases at J; junction bases unmatched: 7. The chain's CDR3 is CASSATGTDYEQYF. CDR3 nucleotides: TGTGCCAGCAGCGCGACTGGGACAGATTACGAGCAGTACTTC.

The chain combines TRBV5-4 with TRBJ2-7; 10 bases are shared with TRBD2. The V gene end was trimmed by 0 bases and the J gene end by 3 bases; junction bases not matched to a gene: 9. CDR1 is SGHNT, CDR2 YYREEE, per germline (reference sequence). This CDR3 comprises 17 residues. The CDR3 spells CASSLGGPTSGDYEQYF. The CDR3 region has the DNA TGTGCCAGCAGCTTGGGGGGTCCTACTAGCGGGGACTACGAGCAGTACTTC.

This clone was counted between two and nine times. V is TRBV29-1 and J is TRBJ1-3, with a possible D match to TRBD1 (6 bases). V lost 0 bases and J 10 bases, leaving 16 bases between the germline ends. The CDR3 sequence is 14 residues long. CDR1 SQVTM and CDR2 ANQGSEA come from the germline V gene. CDR3 bases: TGCAGCGTTGAAGATCGGCCAGGGGATGCGACCATATATTTT. Protein product: CSVEDRPGDATIYF. Complete variable domain (other parts from reference TRBV29-1 and TRBJ1-3): SAVISQKPSRDICQRGTSLTIQCQVDSQVTMMFWYRQQPGQSLTLIATANQGSEATYESGFVIDKFPISRPNLTFSTLTVSNMSPEDSSIYLCSVEDRPGDATIYFGEGSWLTVV.

The V call is TRBV28, the J call TRBJ2-7; 10 bases map to TRBD2. The trim removed 6 bases at V and 4 bases at J, leaving 9 bases unmatched. The CDR3 loop spans 15 amino acids. Germline lookup yields CDR1 MDHEN and CDR2 SYDVKM. CDR3 residues: CASRSPRTSGYEQYF. CDR3 in DNA: TGTGCCAGCAGATCTCCCCGGACTAGCGGATACGAGCAGTACTTC.

The chain recombines TRBV18 with TRBJ1-2, with D hard to call. Trimming took 3 bases from V and 8 from J, leaving 13 bases between them. The CDR3 totals 13 residues. Germline V CDR1 and CDR2: KGHSH, LQKENI. The CDR3 DNA reads TGTGCCAGCTCACCGCCCCTGAGGTCCGGCTACACCTTC. This codes for CASSPPLRSGYTF.

This clone appeared once. The chain uses TRBV5-4 and TRBJ2-1, with TRBD1 identical over 9 bases. CDR3 length: 15 amino acids. The germline CDR1 and CDR2 sequences are SGHNT and YYREEE (reference sequence). V shed 5 bases and J 4 bases; nucleotides not matched to a gene: 7. The CDR3 loop is CASRSGTGSYNEQFF. The CDR3 DNA sequence: TGTGCCAGCAGGTCCGGGACAGGGAGTTACAATGAGCAGTTCTTC.